These 3 T cell receptor beta chains were all obtained from the same sample, sequenced in a study of blood T cell repertoires in COVID-19. Using immunoSEQ multiplex PCR, the repertoire was profiled, and TCRdb retains in-frame clones only, with some absent. The profile covers roughly 280,000 clones, with approximately 90% appearing a single time and around 2.2% taken by the ten largest. Sequencing was done on a sample of peripheral blood. The receptors here all came from a woman aged 45-59 years who had recovered from COVID-19.

V usage is TRBV5-1 and J usage is TRBJ2-5; 12 nucleotides agree with TRBD1. J was trimmed by 7 bases and V by 6 bases; bases with no gene match: 10. This CDR3 has 15 residues. CDR1 SGHRS and CDR2 YFSETQ come from the germline V gene. The CDR3 bases are TGCGCCAGCATCATAGGGACAGGGGGCGCCGCGACCCAGTACTTC. This translates into CASIIGTGGAATQYF.

CDR3 bases: TGTGCCAGCAGCTTAAGGCTGGGACAGGGGACGACTGAAGCTTTCTTT. Translating it yields CASSLRLGQGTTEAFF. The chain employs TRBV7-2 and TRBJ1-1; 10 nucleotides line up with TRBD1. CDR1 and CDR2 (germline): SGHTA, FQGNSA. J gave up 5 bases and V 2 bases, and 8 bases lay outside the gene matches. The CDR3 contains 16 residues. Together with reference TRBV7-2 and TRBJ1-1, the CDR3 gives the full variable domain: GAGVSQSPSNKVTEKGKDVELRCDPISGHTALYWYRQSLGQGLEFLIYFQGNSAPDKSGLPSDRFSAERTGGSVSTLTIQRTQQEDSAVYLCASSLRLGQGTTEAFFGQGTRLTVV.

The chain is built from TRBV5-1 and TRBJ2-4; TRBD1 agrees at 8 bases. The length of the CDR3 is 16 residues. Germline V gene sequence: CDR1 SGHRS, CDR2 YFSETQ. Trimming took 4 bases from V and 0 from J; bases not matched to a gene: 6. The CDR3 sequence: CASSGGQGIAKNIQYF. As DNA, the CDR3 is TGCGCCAGCAGCGGAGGACAGGGAATAGCCAAAAACATTCAGTACTTC.